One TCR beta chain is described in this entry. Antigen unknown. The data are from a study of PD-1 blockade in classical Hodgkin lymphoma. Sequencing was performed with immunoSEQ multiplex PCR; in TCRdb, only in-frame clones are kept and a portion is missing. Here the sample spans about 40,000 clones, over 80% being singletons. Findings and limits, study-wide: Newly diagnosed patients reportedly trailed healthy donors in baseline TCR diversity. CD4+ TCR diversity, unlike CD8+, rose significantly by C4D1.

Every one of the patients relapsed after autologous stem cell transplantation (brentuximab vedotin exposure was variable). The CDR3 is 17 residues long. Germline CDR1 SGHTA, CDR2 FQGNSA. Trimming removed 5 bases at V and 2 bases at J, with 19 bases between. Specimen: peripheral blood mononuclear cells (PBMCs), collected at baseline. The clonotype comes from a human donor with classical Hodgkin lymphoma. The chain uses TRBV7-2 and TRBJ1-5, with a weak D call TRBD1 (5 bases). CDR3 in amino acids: CASSPFGLGVGNQPQHF. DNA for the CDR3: TGTGCCAGCAGCCCCTTTGGCCTGGGGGTGGGCAATCAGCCCCAGCATTTT.